The 21 T cell receptor beta chains below were found in one sample sequenced in a study of CD8+ T cells in alopecia areata. Treatment here: oral pan-JAK inhibitor, 5-10 mg twice daily. Extraction of RNA preceded its reverse transcription into cDNA, which served as the sequencing template. Some clones are missing from TCRdb's copy, which holds only in-frame ones; the method was immunoSEQ multiplex PCR. The sample includes fewer than 250,000 clones, over 40% of them seen just once. Sequenced material: CD4+ T cells sorted from blood, taken at roughly week 36, from a patient treated with tofacitinib. The receptors here all came from a human donor with alopecia areata.

Turning to this clone: Other DNA sequences in the sample encode the same CDR3. The rearrangement joins TRBV5-1 to TRBJ2-5, with D unclear. Trimming left V 2 bases short and J 1 base short, with 3 bases between. The CDR3 contains 12 residues. The germline V gene has CDR1 SGHRS and CDR2 YFSETQ. The CDR3 spells CASSFSQETQYF. CDR3 sequence (DNA): TGCGCCAGCAGCTTCAGCCAAGAGACCCAGTACTTC.

This clone was detected many times. The genes are TRBV7-2 and TRBJ1-5; D gene ambiguous. Germline V CDR1 and CDR2: SGHTA, FQGNSA. V lost 2 bases, J lost 4 bases, and 6 bases lay in between. The CDR3 is made up of 13 amino acids. The CDR3 nucleotides are TGTGCCAGCAGCTTATTCGTGAATCAGCCCCAGCATTTT. Amino acids: CASSLFVNQPQHF.

CDR3 bases: TGTGCCAGCAGCTCCGGGACAACCTACAATGAGCAGTTCTTC. This codes for CASSSGTTYNEQFF. The chain links TRBV7-9 to TRBJ2-1, with D maybe TRBD1 (6 bases). This CDR3 has 14 amino acids. The germline V and J ends were trimmed by 4 bases and 2 bases, with 9 bases remaining between them. The germline gives CDR1 SEHNR, CDR2 FQNEAQ (reference sequence).

The chain has TRBV18 and TRBJ1-2; D may be TRBD1 (5 bases). V dropped 3 bases and J dropped 9 bases, with 14 bases sitting between them. The germline V gene has CDR1 KGHSH and CDR2 LQKENI. The CDR3 covers 13 residues. The CDR3 DNA sequence: TGTGCCAGCTCACCCCGGCAGGGCTGGAGCTACACCTTC. It encodes CASSPRQGWSYTF.

This chain connects TRBV5-1 to TRBJ2-1; 7 nucleotides line up with TRBD1. Trimming at V came to 5 bases and at J to 7 bases, leaving 0 bases not matched to a gene. CDR3 length: 11 residues. Germline-derived CDR1 and CDR2 are SGHRS and YFSETQ. For the CDR3, the DNA is TGCGCCAGCAGACAGGGGAATGAGCAGTTCTTC. This sequence encodes CASRQGNEQFF.

The chain is built from TRBV6-6 and TRBJ2-1; 8 bases match TRBD2. Looked up from germline, CDR1 is MNHNY and CDR2 is SVGAGI (reference sequence). This CDR3 contains 14 residues. V shed 5 bases and J 7 bases; nucleotides not matched to a gene: 7. CDR3 residues: CASSPGLARNEQFF. The CDR3 DNA follows: TGTGCCAGCAGTCCCGGACTAGCTAGGAATGAGCAGTTCTTC.

About this clone: The same CDR3 can be traced to other DNA sequences in this sample. The chain joins TRBV30 to TRBJ2-1; D remains unclear. The CDR3 is 14 amino acids. Germline CDR1 GTSNPN, CDR2 SVGIG (reference sequence). The germline V and J ends were trimmed by 2 bases and 4 bases, with 12 bases remaining between them. This CDR3 reads CAWSPGSVYNEQFF. The CDR3 region has the DNA TGTGCCTGGAGTCCAGGTTCGGTTTACAATGAGCAGTTCTTC.

This clone was detected a few times. The gene calls are TRBV28 and TRBJ1-5; D uncertain. CDR3 size: 12 residues. CDR1 and CDR2 from the germline V gene are MDHEN and SYDVKM. Trimming took 8 bases from V and 9 from J, leaving 14 bases between them. CDR3 sequence: CASVEGRGPQHF. Written as DNA, the CDR3 is TGTGCCAGCGTGGAGGGCCGAGGGCCCCAGCATTTT.

This clone occurred once. The same CDR3 is also encoded by other DNA sequences in this sample. This rearrangement joins TRBV29-1 to TRBJ2-3, with D unclear. Germline values: CDR1 SQVTM, CDR2 ANQGSEA. V was shortened by 3 bases and J by 1 base, with 5 bases between the two germline ends. The CDR3 length is 12 residues. The CDR3 here is CSVDSGTDTQYF. CDR3 nucleotides: TGCAGCGTTGATTCGGGCACAGATACGCAGTATTTT.

The CDR3 reads CSVTSGRAGNEQFF. CDR3 in DNA: TGCAGCGTCACTAGCGGGAGGGCTGGTAATGAGCAGTTCTTC. The V and J genes are TRBV29-1 and TRBJ2-1; TRBD2 aligns across 13 bases. The V gene end was trimmed by 6 bases and the J gene end by 7 bases; junction bases not matched to a gene: 6. The V gene's germline CDR1 is SQVTM and CDR2 ANQGSEA. The CDR3 extends over 14 amino acids.

This CDR3 is CASIGLAGGLSYEQYF. CDR3 in DNA: TGTGCCAGCATTGGGTTAGCGGGAGGCCTCTCCTACGAGCAGTACTTC. The chain is built from TRBV27 and TRBJ2-7; 10 bases are shared with TRBD2. The CDR3 is made up of 16 amino acids. The germline V gene has CDR1 MNHEY and CDR2 SMNVEV (reference sequence). The junction had 9 bases not matched to a gene; V was cut back by 7 bases and J by 0 bases.

This clone was detected only a few times. The chain has TRBV18 and TRBJ2-7, with 9 bases aligning to TRBD1. The V gene end was trimmed by 6 bases and the J gene end by 4 bases; junction bases not matched to a gene: 10. CDR3 length: 15 amino acids. The germline CDR1 and CDR2 sequences are KGHSH and LQKENI. This chain's CDR3 is CASSPRTGARYEQYF. The CDR3 nucleotides are TGTGCCAGCTCCCCTAGGACAGGGGCGAGGTACGAGCAGTACTTC.

This sequence joins TRBV30 and TRBJ2-2, with D maybe TRBD2 (6 bases). The germline V and J ends were trimmed by 5 bases and 8 bases, with 15 bases remaining between them. The germline V gene has CDR1 GTSNPN and CDR2 SVGIG (reference sequence). This CDR3 contains 13 residues. The CDR3 is CAWEGPGEGELFF. CDR3 DNA sequence: TGTGCCTGGGAGGGTCCGGGGGAAGGGGAGCTGTTTTTT.

The gene calls are TRBV6-6 and TRBJ2-7; TRBD1 agrees at 10 bases. V was clipped by 2 bases and J by 5 bases; unmatched bases: 6. CDR1 and CDR2 from the germline V gene are MNHNY and SVGAGI (reference sequence). This CDR3 is 15 amino acids long. The CDR3 region is CASSYPGQGEDEQYF. In nucleotides, the CDR3 is TGTGCCAGCAGTTACCCCGGACAGGGGGAGGACGAGCAGTACTTC.

The V and J genes are TRBV25-1 and TRBJ2-4; weak D call: TRBD2 (7 bases). V lost 2 bases to trimming and J lost 6 bases, with 14 bases between them. Germline CDR1 and CDR2: MGHDK and SYGVNS. This CDR3 spans 15 amino acids. CDR3 sequence reads: CASSEVGGAGNIQYF. The CDR3 nucleotides are TGTGCCAGCAGTGAAGTAGGGGGGGCAGGAAACATTCAGTACTTC. Using reference TRBV25-1 and TRBJ2-4 for the parts outside the CDR3, the full variable domain is EADIYQTPRYLVIGTGKKITLECSQTMGHDKMYWYQQDPGMELHLIHYSYGVNSTEKGDLSSESTVSRIRTEHFPLTLESARPSHTSQYLCASSEVGGAGNIQYFGAGTRLSVL.

This clone was seen a few times. The chain employs TRBV5-1 and TRBJ2-7, with TRBD1 matching 7 bases. The CDR3 is 15 amino acids. From germline, CDR1 is SGHRS and CDR2 YFSETQ. The ends lost 2 bases at V and 6 bases at J; junction bases unmatched: 11. In nucleotides, the CDR3 is TGCGCCAGCAGCTTTGACAGGGATCGGCTAAGCGAGCAGTACTTC. The encoded protein is CASSFDRDRLSEQYF.

The table lists this clone with a few counts. Here the CDR3 DNA reads TGTGCCTGGAGGCTAGCGAACACCGGGGAGCTGTTTTTT. It yields the protein CAWRLANTGELFF. The rearrangement uses TRBV30 and TRBJ2-2; D gene ambiguous. CDR1 is GTSNPN, CDR2 SVGIG, per germline (reference sequence). V was pared by 3 bases and J by 0 bases, with 5 bases between. CDR3 length: 13 residues. The entire variable domain, with the rest obtained from reference TRBV30 and TRBJ2-2, is as follows: SQTIHQWPATLVQPVGSPLSLECTVEGTSNPNLYWYRQAAGRGLQLLFYSVGIGQISSEVPQNLSASRPQDRQFILSSKKLLLSDSGFYLCAWRLANTGELFFGEGSRLTVL.

The chain carries TRBV30 and TRBJ2-7; no reliable D call. CDR1 and CDR2 (germline): GTSNPN, SVGIG (reference sequence). The length of the CDR3 is 12 residues. The ends were cut back, 5 bases at V and 2 bases at J, with 10 bases in the middle. The CDR3 region has the DNA TGTGCCTGGGGCTGGGCGACCTACGAGCAGTACTTC. Protein product: CAWGWATYEQYF.

The chain has TRBV5-1 and TRBJ1-5; TRBD1 aligns across 8 bases. CDR1 is SGHRS, CDR2 YFSETQ, per germline. This CDR3 region has 17 residues. Unmatched junction bases numbered 11, after V lost 4 bases and J lost 2 bases. Here the CDR3 reads CASSQLFRTGRNQPQHF. The CDR3 DNA follows: TGCGCCAGCAGCCAACTTTTTCGGACAGGGCGCAATCAGCCCCAGCATTTT.

The chain has TRBV29-1 and TRBJ2-7, with D possibly being TRBD1 (6 bases). The CDR3 runs 13 residues. The V end lost 4 bases, the J end lost 5 bases, and 15 bases lay between the germline ends. The germline V gene encodes CDR1 SQVTM and CDR2 ANQGSEA. The CDR3 DNA reads as TGCAGCGTTGTCGGTCAGGGGACCAACGAGCAGTACTTC. Translating gives CSVVGQGTNEQYF.

CDR3 in DNA: TGCGCCAGCAGCGGACCGGGACAGGGGCCTTCGAGCTCCTACGAGCAGTACTTC. Translating gives CASSGPGQGPSSSYEQYF. The chain uses TRBV5-1 and TRBJ2-7; TRBD1 matches 10 bases. Germline-derived CDR1 and CDR2 are SGHRS and YFSETQ. J lost 0 bases, V lost 4 bases, and 13 bases had no gene match. The CDR3 sequence is 18 residues long.